These 13 T cell receptor beta chains share one sample of origin, sequenced in a study of metastatic and nonmetastatic thyroid tumors. Each patient came to thyroid surgery without any prior treatment (of any kind). With MiXCR, TCRdb called clones anew from the PCR reads. The data contain more than 7,000 clones, under 30% of them singletons. Sequencing was performed on adjacent normal tissue. The source of these receptors is a female donor with papillary thyroid cancer or a benign thyroid nodule (not recorded which). Some clones in this sample may be carry-over from other donors' samples.

This clone appeared a few times. The J gene is TRBJ2-1, the V gene TRBV28; 10 nucleotides align to TRBD2. Germline trimming cut 7 bases from V and 7 bases from J; bases unmatched to any gene: 7. The CDR3 spans 14 residues. Germline V gene data show CDR1 as MDHEN and CDR2 as SYDVKM. The CDR3 bases are TGTGCCAGCATTCAAGCTAGCGGGAGAAATGAGCAGTTCTTC. Translation: CASIQASGRNEQFF. Full variable domain (rest looked up from reference TRBV28 and TRBJ2-1): DVKVTQSSRYLVKRTGEKVFLECVQDMDHENMFWYRQDPGLGLRLIYFSYDVKMKEKGDIPEGYSVSREKKERFSLILESASTNQTSMYLCASIQASGRNEQFFGPGTRLTVL.

Points on this clone: The CDR3 ends on some other residue instead of the conserved phenylalanine or tryptophan, so this is likely a read error. This chain links TRBV27 with TRBJ2-7; TRBD1 aligns across 8 bases. The germline V gene encodes CDR1 MNHEY and CDR2 SMNVEV (reference sequence). The CDR3 has 14 amino acids. The CDR3 sequence: CASSLSGQDFEQYI. In DNA, the CDR3 is TGCGCCAGCAGTTTGTCGGGACAGGACTTCGAGCAGTACATC.

V gene TRBV11-3 combines with J gene TRBJ2-7; no firm D call. This CDR3 is 13 amino acids long. Deletions cut 5 bases from V and 2 bases from J, with 10 bases between. Per germline, CDR1 SGHNT and CDR2 YENEEA. The CDR3 nucleotides are TGTGCCAGCAGCCTGACCCGAACCTACGAGCAGTACTTC. Its protein is CASSLTRTYEQYF.

Within the sample, this clone is medium-sized. V usage is TRBV10-3 and J usage is TRBJ2-7, with TRBD1 matching 8 bases. Trimming cost V 4 bases and J 4 bases; bases outside gene matches: 12. Germline CDR1 is ENHRY and CDR2 is SYGVKD. The CDR3 length is 16 residues. The CDR3 DNA reads as TGTGCCATCAGTGGGACAGGGACTCGCGGTCGTTACGAGCAGTACTTC. This codes for CAISGTGTRGRYEQYF.

About this clone: The conserved phenylalanine or tryptophan normally closing the CDR3 is absent here, so this likely arose from a read error. V and J are TRBV24-1 and TRBJ2-5; TRBD2 might be the D (6 bases). The CDR3 consists of 14 residues. Germline CDR1 and CDR2: KGHDR and SFDVKD. CDR3 protein: CANSDSRRAENQYI. The DNA for the CDR3 is TGTGCCAACAGTGATTCCAGGAGGGCGGAGAACCAGTACATC.

By share of the sample, this clone is medium-sized. The chain employs TRBV27 and TRBJ2-2; D is perhaps TRBD1 or TRBD2 (6 bases each). The V and J ends lost 3 bases and 4 bases respectively, with 12 bases between them. The germline V gene has CDR1 MNHEY and CDR2 SMNVEV (reference sequence). The CDR3 loop spans 15 amino acids. The CDR3 DNA reads TGTGCCAGCAGTTTTTCAGGGGAGGTCACCGGGGAGCTGTTTTTT. The encoded protein is CASSFSGEVTGELFF.

This chain connects TRBV19 to TRBJ2-1, with unresolved D. This CDR3 spans 16 amino acids. Per germline, CDR1 LNHDA and CDR2 SQIVND (reference sequence). Trimming took off 0 bases at V and 0 bases at J, with 9 bases between the two ends. The CDR3 here is CASSIDRKSSYNEQFF. CDR3 coding DNA: TGTGCCAGTAGTATAGACAGGAAGAGCTCCTACAATGAGCAGTTCTTC.

This clone is categorized as medium-sized. V gene TRBV9 combines with J gene TRBJ2-2, with TRBD1 identical over 7 bases. CDR1 is SGDLS, CDR2 YYNGEE, per germline. Unmatched junction bases numbered 10, after V lost 3 bases and J lost 2 bases. This CDR3 region has 17 residues. CDR3 protein: CASSERQGSENTGELFF. CDR3 DNA: TGTGCCAGCAGCGAACGACAGGGAAGCGAAAACACCGGGGAGCTGTTTTTT.

This clone has just one count. The chain couples TRBV14 to TRBJ2-3; perhaps TRBD1 as D (5 bases). There are 14 residues in the CDR3. The germline V and J ends were trimmed by 8 bases and 2 bases, with 14 bases remaining between them. Germline values: CDR1 SGHDN, CDR2 FVKESK. In nucleotides, the CDR3 is TGTGCCAGCGGGGCGACGCGGCACACAGATACGCAGTATTTT. It translates to CASGATRHTDTQYF.

In its sample, this clone was seen once. The chain joins TRBV5-1 to TRBJ1-2; D is possibly TRBD1 (5 bases). Trimming removed 0 bases from V and 8 bases from J, with 8 bases in between. Germline V lookup: CDR1 SGHRS, CDR2 YFSETQ. The CDR3 is 12 residues long. CDR3 DNA: TGCGCCAGCAGCTTGGCAGGGTTCGGCTACACCTTC. Protein product: CASSLAGFGYTF.

CDR3 sequence (DNA): TGTGCCAGCAGCTTTTCCTCTTTGGGACAGGCGGGGGACTATGGCTACACCTTC. This codes for CASSFSSLGQAGDYGYTF. This chain uses TRBV11-1 with TRBJ1-2; 8 nucleotides agree with TRBD1. Per germline, CDR1 SGHAT and CDR2 FQDESV (reference sequence). The CDR3 loop spans 18 amino acids. The V gene end was trimmed by 3 bases and the J gene end by 3 bases; junction bases not matched to a gene: 15.

This clone qualifies as medium-sized (0.01 to 0.1%). The J gene is TRBJ1-1, the V gene TRBV5-6; TRBD1 agrees at 8 bases. Germline V gene lookup returns CDR1 SGHDT and CDR2 YYEEEE. This CDR3 contains 16 residues. V shed 2 bases, J shed 3 bases, and the junction held 9 bases outside the gene matches. In DNA, the CDR3 is TGTGCCAGCAGCTTCAGGGGGACAGGAGGCTACACTGAAGCTTTCTTT. Translation: CASSFRGTGGYTEAFF. The full variable domain, its missing parts supplied by reference TRBV5-6 and TRBJ1-1, is DAGVTQSPTHLIKTRGQQVTLRCSPKSGHDTVSWYQQALGQGPQFIFQYYEEEERQRGNFPDRFSGHQFPNYSSELNVNALLLGDSALYLCASSFRGTGGYTEAFFGQGTRLTVV.

The V call is TRBV27, the J call TRBJ2-1; a weak D match, TRBD2 (6 bases). Germline lookup yields CDR1 MNHEY and CDR2 SMNVEV (reference sequence). The CDR3 spans 14 residues. Trimming cost V 5 bases and J 5 bases, with 13 bases left between them. CDR3 loop: CASSPGLRNNEQFF. CDR3 DNA sequence: TGTGCCAGCAGTCCGGGACTCCGGAACAATGAGCAGTTCTTC.